One sample yielded the 20 T cell receptor beta chains listed below, sequenced in a study of shared clonotypes between healthy human individuals (TCRdb year 2020). CD8 naive samples were obtained by positive selection for CCR7 among CD45RO-negative cells, yielding a CD45RA+CCR7+ population from which TemRA cells were excluded. The protocol used for the library was the immunoSEQ multiplex PCR assay. Drawn from immuneACCESS, this table holds only the in-frame rearrangements with V and J called that TCRdb kept. Clones are partly lost; checked studies trace under half to an unresolved V gene and leave the rest unexplained. The sample contains hundreds of thousands of clones, about 96% of them found a single time. Approximately 0.2% of the sample lies in the top ten. The sample comprised naive CD8+ T cells sorted from blood. According to the study, the label for this sample's cell subset or site signals: CD45RA+CCR7+. The receptor set was obtained from a man between 25 and 39 years old in good health.

The chain combines TRBV5-6 with TRBJ2-7; 7 nucleotides align to TRBD1. CDR3 length: 12 residues. Trimming removed 3 bases from V and 5 bases from J; junction bases left unmatched: 2. Germline CDR1 is SGHDT and CDR2 is YYEEEE. CDR3 DNA sequence: TGTGCCAGCAGCTCAGGACAGGACGAGCAGTACTTC. Its protein is CASSSGQDEQYF.

J is TRBJ2-1 and V is TRBV4-1; 8 bases fit TRBD2. CDR3 length equals 17 residues. V lost 0 bases, J lost 2 bases, and 6 bases stayed unmatched. The V gene's germline CDR1 is MGHRA and CDR2 YSYEKL. Here the CDR3 DNA reads TGCGCCAGCAGCCAAGAGTTTCGGGGGGGGCCCTACAATGAGCAGTTCTTC. This codes for CASSQEFRGGPYNEQFF.

The chain uses TRBV9 and TRBJ1-2; no clear D. CDR1 SGDLS and CDR2 YYNGEE come from the germline V gene. Trimming left V 5 bases short and J 2 bases short, with 7 bases between. This CDR3 has 12 amino acids. DNA for the CDR3: TGTGCCAGCAGATCGGGCAACTATGGCTACACCTTC. Its protein product is CASRSGNYGYTF.

The chain is built from TRBV7-9 and TRBJ2-7, with 11 bases identical to TRBD1. Trimming at V came to 9 bases and at J to 4 bases, leaving 11 bases not matched to a gene. The CDR3 consists of 15 residues. Per the germline V gene, CDR1 is SEHNR and CDR2 is FQNEAQ (reference sequence). The CDR3, as DNA: TGTGCCAGTTCGCTCGGACAGGGGGCGAATTACGAGCAGTACTTC. Its protein product is CASSLGQGANYEQYF.

The chain recombines TRBV11-2 with TRBJ2-3; TRBD1 aligns across 10 bases. The V segment lost 4 bases and the J segment 3 bases; nucleotides outside the gene matches: 4. CDR1 and CDR2 (germline): SGHAT, FQNNGV. The CDR3 has 15 amino acids. CDR3 sequence: CASSSTGGLTDTQYF. The DNA of the CDR3 is TGTGCCAGCAGCTCGACAGGGGGCTTAACAGATACGCAGTATTTT. The full variable domain, completed using reference TRBV11-2 and TRBJ2-3, is EAGVAQSPRYKIIEKRQSVAFWCNPISGHATLYWYQQILGQGPKLLIQFQNNGVVDDSQLPKDRFSAERLKGVDSTLKIQPAKLEDSAVYLCASSSTGGLTDTQYFGPGTRLTVL.

The chain is built from TRBV11-2 and TRBJ2-5, with 10 bases aligning to TRBD1. The CDR3 consists of 15 residues. The germline gives CDR1 SGHAT, CDR2 FQNNGV. V was pared by 4 bases and J by 4 bases, with 6 bases of the junction left unmatched. CDR3: CASSYGQGGSETQYF. CDR3 DNA sequence: TGTGCCAGCAGCTACGGACAGGGGGGTTCAGAGACCCAGTACTTC.

V is TRBV29-1 and J is TRBJ2-1, with a weak D call TRBD1 (6 bases). This CDR3 is 13 amino acids long. The V end was cut by 4 bases, the J end by 8 bases, with 15 bases between. Per the germline V gene, CDR1 is SQVTM and CDR2 is ANQGSEA. The CDR3 bases are TGCAGCGTTGGGGTACAGGGAAGGTATGAGCAGTTCTTC. Translation: CSVGVQGRYEQFF.

On this clone itself: This same CDR3 is encoded by further DNA sequences in the sample. The chain combines TRBV7-9 with TRBJ2-1, with D possibly matching TRBD2 (5 bases). CDR3 length: 13 amino acids. Per germline, CDR1 SEHNR and CDR2 FQNEAQ (reference sequence). Trimming shortened V by 1 base and J by 7 bases, and 8 bases separated the two germline ends. In DNA, the CDR3 is TGTGCCAGCAGCTTAGTCGGAGGTAATGAGCAGTTCTTC. Amino acid sequence: CASSLVGGNEQFF.

The V and J genes are TRBV5-1 and TRBJ2-7; 15 bases fit TRBD2. The CDR3 runs to 15 residues. The junction had 3 bases not matched to a gene; V was cut back by 3 bases and J by 5 bases. CDR1 SGHRS and CDR2 YFSETQ come from the germline V gene. The CDR3 loop is CASSSGLAGGDEQYF. In nucleotides, the CDR3 is TGCGCCAGCAGCTCGGGACTAGCGGGAGGTGACGAGCAGTACTTC.

This clone was observed once. The chain uses TRBV27 and TRBJ2-1; 9 bases fit TRBD1. This CDR3 has 15 residues. Trimming at V came to 4 bases and at J to 7 bases, leaving 8 bases not matched to a gene. Germline values: CDR1 MNHEY, CDR2 SMNVEV (reference sequence). The CDR3, as DNA: TGTGCCAGCAGTTACAGGGGGCGAGGTGGGAATGAGCAGTTCTTC. Protein: CASSYRGRGGNEQFF.

The J gene is TRBJ2-7, the V gene TRBV9; the D gene is possibly TRBD1 (5 bases). With 0 bases removed from V and 1 base from J, the gap between germline ends came to 8 bases. Germline V CDR1 and CDR2: SGDLS, YYNGEE. The length of the CDR3 is 14 residues. The CDR3 coding sequence is TGTGCCAGCAGCGTAGAACAGGAATCCTACGAGCAGTACTTC. Amino acid sequence: CASSVEQESYEQYF.

The V and J genes are TRBV4-1 and TRBJ1-2, with TRBD1 matching 7 bases. The V gene end was trimmed by 6 bases and the J gene end by 8 bases; junction bases not matched to a gene: 12. This CDR3 contains 14 residues. Germline V gives CDR1 MGHRA, CDR2 YSYEKL. In DNA form, the CDR3 reads TGCGCCAGCAGTCGTATTACCGGGACAGAGGGCTACACCTTC. Translating it yields CASSRITGTEGYTF.

As regards this clone: In the same sample, other DNA sequences code for this CDR3. The chain uses TRBV5-1 and TRBJ1-2, with D unclear. Between the trimmed V and J ends, which lost 0 bases and 6 bases, there was a span of 9 bases. The CDR3 runs 13 residues. Germline lookup yields CDR1 SGHRS and CDR2 YFSETQ. CDR3 DNA sequence: TGCGCCAGCAGCTTGGCCGGGGTAGATGGCTACACCTTC. This sequence encodes CASSLAGVDGYTF.

The CDR3, as DNA: TGTGCCAGCAGCTTAGGGGAGGGGACTACCTACAATGAGCAGTTCTTC. This encodes CASSLGEGTTYNEQFF. J is TRBJ2-1 and V is TRBV7-6; the match to TRBD2 covers 7 bases. From germline, CDR1 is SGHVS and CDR2 FNYEAQ. The junction had 5 bases not matched to a gene; V was cut back by 1 base and J by 2 bases. The CDR3 is 16 amino acids.

V and J are TRBV29-1 and TRBJ2-1; TRBD2 matches at 15 bases. Germline CDR1 is SQVTM and CDR2 is ANQGSEA. The CDR3 loop spans 15 amino acids. The V segment lost 7 bases and the J segment 7 bases; nucleotides outside the gene matches: 8. CDR3 amino acids: CSAWTSGRAWNEQFF. The DNA for the CDR3 is TGCAGCGCTTGGACTAGCGGGAGGGCCTGGAATGAGCAGTTCTTC.

The genes are TRBV2 and TRBJ2-1; D possibly corresponds to TRBD2 (6 bases). CDR1 is SNHLY and CDR2 is FYNNEI in the germline V gene. This CDR3 region has 16 residues. Trimming stripped 7 bases from V and 8 bases from J, with 24 bases between. DNA for the CDR3: TGTGCCAGCACCCCCCCCAATGGGGGGAGTGCACATGAGCAGTTCTTC. Protein product: CASTPPNGGSAHEQFF.

On this clone: Sequence at one end of the junction differs from germline and may be a read error. This chain joins TRBV6-4 and TRBJ2-1; 8 bases align to TRBD2. The CDR3 has 16 amino acids. Looked up from germline, CDR1 is MRHNA and CDR2 is SNTAGT. The CDR3 nucleotides are TGTGCCAGCAGTCAGTCACTAGCGGCCTCCTTCAATGAGCAGTTCTTC. This encodes CASSQSLAASFNEQFF.

This sequence joins TRBV27 and TRBJ1-2; 10 bases agree with TRBD1. CDR1 MNHEY and CDR2 SMNVEV come from the germline V gene (reference sequence). The J segment lost 6 bases and the V segment lost 1 base, leaving 11 bases of the junction unmatched. The CDR3 is made up of 17 amino acids. This CDR3 is CASSLFGTGVGWHGYTF. The CDR3 region has the DNA TGTGCCAGCAGTTTATTTGGGACAGGGGTGGGTTGGCATGGCTACACCTTC.

This chain uses TRBV9 with TRBJ1-2; 10 positions match TRBD1. The CDR3 has 16 amino acids. The V gene's germline CDR1 is SGDLS and CDR2 YYNGEE. V was pared by 0 bases and J by 1 base, with 3 bases of the junction left unmatched. In DNA, the CDR3 is TGTGCCAGCAGCGTAGCTAGGGACAGGGGTAACTATGGCTACACCTTC. Its protein is CASSVARDRGNYGYTF.

This rearrangement joins TRBV28 to TRBJ2-7; the D gene is possibly TRBD2 (6 bases). Germline-derived CDR1 and CDR2 are MDHEN and SYDVKM. V shed 7 bases and J shed 2 bases, with 21 bases lying between them. The CDR3 length is 16 residues. The CDR3 region is CASNGRRGSLTYEQYF. CDR3 nucleotide sequence: TGTGCCAGCAACGGCCGGAGGGGCAGCCTCACCTACGAGCAGTACTTC.